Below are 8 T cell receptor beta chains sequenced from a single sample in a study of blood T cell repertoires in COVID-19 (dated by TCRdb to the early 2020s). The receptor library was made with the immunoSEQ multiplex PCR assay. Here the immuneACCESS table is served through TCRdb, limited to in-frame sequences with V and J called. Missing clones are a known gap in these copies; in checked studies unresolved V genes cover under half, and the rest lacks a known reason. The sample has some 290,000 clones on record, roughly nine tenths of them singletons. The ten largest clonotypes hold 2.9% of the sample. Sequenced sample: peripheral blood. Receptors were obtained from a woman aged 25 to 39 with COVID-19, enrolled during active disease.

The CDR3 loop is CASSLVSGDQPQHF. The CDR3 DNA reads TGTGCCAGCAGCTTAGTGTCAGGGGACCAGCCCCAGCATTTT. The chain recombines TRBV7-2 with TRBJ1-5, with D tentatively TRBD1 (6 bases). CDR1 and CDR2 (germline): SGHTA, FQGNSA. Trimming removed 1 base from V and 7 bases from J, with 11 bases in between. This CDR3 region has 14 residues.

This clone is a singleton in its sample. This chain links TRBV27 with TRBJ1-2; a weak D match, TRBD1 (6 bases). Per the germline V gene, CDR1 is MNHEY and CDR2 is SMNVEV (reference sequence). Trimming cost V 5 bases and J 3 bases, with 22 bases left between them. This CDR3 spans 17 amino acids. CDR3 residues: CASSRDRTARGDYGYTF. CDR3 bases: TGTGCCAGCAGTCGCGATAGGACAGCCCGGGGAGACTATGGCTACACCTTC.

The DNA for the CDR3 is TGTGCCAGCAGTTCATATGACAGAGCTAACTATGGCTACACCTTC. Translation gives CASSSYDRANYGYTF. The V and J genes are TRBV28 and TRBJ1-2; TRBD1 might be the D (5 bases). This CDR3 has 15 amino acids. Germline CDR1 reads MDHEN; CDR2 reads SYDVKM. V gave up 4 bases and J gave up 0 bases, with 12 bases separating them.

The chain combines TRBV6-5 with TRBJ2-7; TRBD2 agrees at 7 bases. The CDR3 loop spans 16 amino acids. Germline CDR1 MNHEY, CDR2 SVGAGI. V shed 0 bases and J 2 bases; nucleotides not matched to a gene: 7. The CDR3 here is CASSYSGGGQAYEQYF. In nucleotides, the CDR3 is TGTGCCAGCAGTTACTCGGGGGGAGGGCAGGCCTACGAGCAGTACTTC.

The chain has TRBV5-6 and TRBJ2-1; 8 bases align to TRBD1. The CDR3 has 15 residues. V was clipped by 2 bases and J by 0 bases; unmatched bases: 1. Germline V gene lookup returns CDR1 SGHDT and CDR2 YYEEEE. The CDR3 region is CASSLDRGSYNEQFF. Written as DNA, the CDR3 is TGTGCCAGCAGCTTAGACAGGGGCTCCTACAATGAGCAGTTCTTC.

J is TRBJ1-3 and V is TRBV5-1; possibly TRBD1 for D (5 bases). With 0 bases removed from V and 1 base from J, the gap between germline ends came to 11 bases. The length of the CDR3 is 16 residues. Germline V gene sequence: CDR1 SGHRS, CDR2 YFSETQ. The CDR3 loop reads CASSLDQGPSGNTIYF. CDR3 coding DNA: TGCGCCAGCAGCTTGGACCAGGGCCCGTCTGGAAACACCATATATTTT.

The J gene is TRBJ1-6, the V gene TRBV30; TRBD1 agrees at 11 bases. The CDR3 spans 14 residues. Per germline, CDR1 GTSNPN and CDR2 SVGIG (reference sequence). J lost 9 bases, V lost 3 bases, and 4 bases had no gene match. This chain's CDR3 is CAWRTGQGASPLHF. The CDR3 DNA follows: TGTGCCTGGAGAACCGGACAGGGGGCTTCACCCCTCCACTTT.

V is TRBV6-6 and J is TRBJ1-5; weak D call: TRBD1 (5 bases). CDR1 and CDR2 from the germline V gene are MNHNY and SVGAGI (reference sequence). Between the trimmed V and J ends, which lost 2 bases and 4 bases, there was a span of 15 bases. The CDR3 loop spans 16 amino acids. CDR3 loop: CASSYGREVRNQPQHF. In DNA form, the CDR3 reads TGTGCCAGCAGTTACGGCAGGGAAGTACGGAATCAGCCCCAGCATTTT.